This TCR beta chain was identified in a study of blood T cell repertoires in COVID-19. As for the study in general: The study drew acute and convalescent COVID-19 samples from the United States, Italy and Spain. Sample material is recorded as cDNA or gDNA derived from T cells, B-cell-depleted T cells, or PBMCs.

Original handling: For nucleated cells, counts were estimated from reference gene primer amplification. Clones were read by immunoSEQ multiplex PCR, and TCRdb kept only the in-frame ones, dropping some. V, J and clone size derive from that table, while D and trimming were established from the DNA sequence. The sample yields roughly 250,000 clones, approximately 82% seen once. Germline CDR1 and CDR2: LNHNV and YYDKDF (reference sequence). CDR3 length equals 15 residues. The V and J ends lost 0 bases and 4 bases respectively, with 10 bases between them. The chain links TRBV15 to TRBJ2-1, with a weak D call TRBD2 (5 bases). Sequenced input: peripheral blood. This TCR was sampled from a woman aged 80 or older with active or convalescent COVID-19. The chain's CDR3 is CATSRDPGEYNEQFF. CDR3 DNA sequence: TGTGCCACCAGCAGAGACCCCGGGGAATACAATGAGCAGTTCTTC.